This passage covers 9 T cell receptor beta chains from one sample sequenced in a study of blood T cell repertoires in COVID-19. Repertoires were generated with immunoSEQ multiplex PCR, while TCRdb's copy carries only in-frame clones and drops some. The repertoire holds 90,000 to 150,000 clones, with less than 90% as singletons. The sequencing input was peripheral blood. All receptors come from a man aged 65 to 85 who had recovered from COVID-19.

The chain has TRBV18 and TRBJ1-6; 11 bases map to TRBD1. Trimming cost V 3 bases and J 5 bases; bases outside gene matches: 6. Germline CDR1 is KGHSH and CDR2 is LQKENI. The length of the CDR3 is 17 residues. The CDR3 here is CASSPLSGQGDNSPLHF. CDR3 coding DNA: TGTGCCAGCTCACCGCTCTCGGGACAGGGGGATAATTCACCCCTCCACTTT.

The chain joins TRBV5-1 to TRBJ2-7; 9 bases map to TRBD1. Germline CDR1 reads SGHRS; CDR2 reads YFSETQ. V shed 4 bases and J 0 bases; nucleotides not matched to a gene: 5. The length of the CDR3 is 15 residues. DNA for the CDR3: TGCGCCAGCAGCACCGGACAGGGGAGCTCCTACGAGCAGTACTTC. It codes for CASSTGQGSSYEQYF.

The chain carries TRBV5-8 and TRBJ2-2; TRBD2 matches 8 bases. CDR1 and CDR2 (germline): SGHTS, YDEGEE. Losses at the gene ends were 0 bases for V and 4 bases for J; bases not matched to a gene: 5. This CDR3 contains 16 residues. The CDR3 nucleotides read TGTGCCAGCAGCTTGGAGGGGACTAGAGCCACCGGGGAGCTGTTTTTT. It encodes CASSLEGTRATGELFF.

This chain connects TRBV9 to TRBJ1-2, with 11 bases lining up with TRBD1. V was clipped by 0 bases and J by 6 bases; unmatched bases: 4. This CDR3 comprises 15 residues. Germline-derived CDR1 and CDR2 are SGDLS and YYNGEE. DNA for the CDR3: TGTGCCAGCAGCGTAGGAAGGACAGGGGGCGATGGCTACACCTTC. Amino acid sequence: CASSVGRTGGDGYTF.

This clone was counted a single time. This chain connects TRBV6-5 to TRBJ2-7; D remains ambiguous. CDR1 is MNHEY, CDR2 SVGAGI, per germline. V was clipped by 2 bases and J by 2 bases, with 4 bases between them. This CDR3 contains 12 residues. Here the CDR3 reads CASSYLPYEQYF. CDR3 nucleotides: TGTGCCAGCAGTTACCTACCCTACGAGCAGTACTTC.

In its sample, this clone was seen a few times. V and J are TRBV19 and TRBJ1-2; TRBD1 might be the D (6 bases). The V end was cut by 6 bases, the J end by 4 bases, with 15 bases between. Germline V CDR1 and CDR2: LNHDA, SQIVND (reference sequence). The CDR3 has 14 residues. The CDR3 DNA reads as TGTGCCAGTAGAGTTCCGGGCAGGGGCTATGGCTACACCTTC. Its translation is CASRVPGRGYGYTF.

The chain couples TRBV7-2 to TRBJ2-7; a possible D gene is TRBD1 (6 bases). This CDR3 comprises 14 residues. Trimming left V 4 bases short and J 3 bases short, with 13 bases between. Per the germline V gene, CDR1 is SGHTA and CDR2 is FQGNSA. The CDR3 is CASSSPRDNYEQYF. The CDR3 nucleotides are TGTGCCAGCAGCTCCCCCCGGGACAACTACGAGCAGTACTTC.

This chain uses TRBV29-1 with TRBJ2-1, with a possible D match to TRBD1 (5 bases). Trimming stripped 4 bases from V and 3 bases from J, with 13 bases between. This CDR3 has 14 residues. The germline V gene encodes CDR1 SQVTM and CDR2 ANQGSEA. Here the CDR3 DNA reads TGCAGCGTTGGTTCGGACACCTACTACAATGAGCAGTTCTTC. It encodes CSVGSDTYYNEQFF.

The chain's CDR3 is CASSEIGWETEAFF. CDR3 DNA sequence: TGTGCCAGCAGTGAGATAGGGTGGGAGACTGAAGCTTTCTTT. J is TRBJ1-1 and V is TRBV25-1; D is unclear. Looked up from germline, CDR1 is MGHDK and CDR2 is SYGVNS. Between the trimmed V and J ends, which lost 3 bases and 5 bases, there was a span of 13 bases. CDR3 length: 14 residues.